The subject of this entry is one T cell receptor beta chain. This specimen comes from a study of T-cell memory formation after mild COVID-19. TCRalpha and TCRbeta libraries used 5'RACE with constant-segment primers and UMIs. A single record per CDR3 protein comes from TCRdb applying MiXCR to the 5' RACE reads. Of approximately 300,000 distinct CDR3 sequences listed, approximately 15% are singletons. Trimming removed 5 bases from V and 3 bases from J; junction bases left unmatched: 16. This CDR3 comprises 18 residues. Germline CDR1 LGHDT, CDR2 YNNKEL (reference sequence). This clonotype was sampled from a man younger than 30 who had mild COVID-19 (a few samples of this study predate the infection). Cell type and time point are not known. This rearrangement joins TRBV3-1 to TRBJ2-3; TRBD2 aligns across 8 bases. The specimen sequenced was PBMCs or a T cell subset sorted from them (not recorded which). CDR3 nucleotide sequence: TGTGCCAGCAGCTCCCTGCCGGGAAGTAGCGGGGTAACAGATACGCAGTATTTT. It encodes CASSSLPGSSGVTDTQYF.